This T cell receptor beta chain was captured by sequencing in a study of blood T cell repertoires in COVID-19. Study-level background: The analysed material was cDNA or gDNA that came from T cells, B-cell-depleted T cells, or PBMCs.

This clone turned up a few times. In the study's own analysis: Estimation of nucleated cell counts relied on the amplification of reference gene primers. TCRdb's table, derived via immunoSEQ multiplex PCR, lists solely in-frame clones and lacks some. V, J and clone size were drawn from that table, and D and trimming were deduced from the DNA. The table lists approximately 140,000 clones, more than 75% of them singletons. The material sequenced was peripheral blood. This receptor was taken from a man in his 70s with acute or convalescent COVID-19.

CDR3 bases: TGCGCCAGCAGCTTGTTCGGTCAGGGCTTACGGTCTGGAAACACCATATATTTT. This translates into CASSLFGQGLRSGNTIYF. This chain joins TRBV5-1 and TRBJ1-3; TRBD1 might be the D (5 bases). Germline V CDR1 and CDR2: SGHRS, YFSETQ. The CDR3 has 18 residues. Trimming took off 1 base at V and 1 base at J, with 18 bases between the two ends.